These T cell receptor beta chains were read from a single sample in a study of cytomegalovirus exposure and HLA in healthy donors. TCRdb's copy holds only in-frame clones and misses some; the assay was immunoSEQ multiplex PCR. Its listing shows approximately 70,000 clones. Input material: PBMCs. The source is a female donor in good health and CMV-seropositive. Both conserved end residues are part of each CDR3. The order of the fields is J gene, D gene, V gene, CDR3 protein, CDR3 DNA. The D gene is left open where the match is weak.

j_call: TRBJ2-1; d_call: TRBD2; v_call: TRBV29-1; cdr3_aa: CSVALGTSGRTGEQFF; cdr3_nt: TGCAGCGTTGCCCTAGGGACTAGCGGGAGGACGGGTGAGCAGTTCTTC
j_call: TRBJ2-7; d_call: TRBD1; v_call: TRBV27; cdr3_aa: CASSIRGQRYYEQYF; cdr3_nt: TGTGCCAGCAGTATAAGGGGACAGAGATACTACGAGCAGTACTTC
j_call: TRBJ1-1; d_call: NA; v_call: TRBV6-5; cdr3_aa: CASSPRGGREAFF; cdr3_nt: TGTGCCAGCAGTCCAAGAGGAGGGCGTGAAGCTTTCTTT
j_call: TRBJ2-7; d_call: NA; v_call: TRBV4-1; cdr3_aa: CASSQVLATRHEQYF; cdr3_nt: TGCGCCAGCAGCCAAGTCCTCGCGACTAGGCACGAGCAGTACTTC
j_call: TRBJ2-7; d_call: TRBD2; v_call: TRBV6-1; cdr3_aa: CASSEFPPLPGLAGGVAEQYF; cdr3_nt: TGTGCCAGCAGTGAATTCCCCCCACTTCCTGGACTAGCGGGGGGCGTAGCCGAGCAGTACTTC
j_call: TRBJ1-5; d_call: NA; v_call: TRBV28; cdr3_aa: CASDSWPNQPQHF; cdr3_nt: TGTGCCAGCGATTCGTGGCCCAATCAGCCCCAGCATTTT
j_call: TRBJ2-3; d_call: TRBD2; v_call: TRBV4-1; cdr3_aa: CASSQDGASGNTDTQYF; cdr3_nt: TGCGCCAGCAGCCAAGATGGGGCTAGCGGGAACACAGATACGCAGTATTTT
j_call: TRBJ2-2; d_call: TRBD2; v_call: TRBV10-3; cdr3_aa: CATRLAYNTGELFF; cdr3_nt: TGTGCCACCCGACTAGCGTATAACACCGGGGAGCTGTTTTTT
j_call: TRBJ1-2; d_call: TRBD1; v_call: TRBV4-3; cdr3_aa: CASSQDRAGGNYGYTF; cdr3_nt: TGCGCCAGCAGCCAAGATCGAGCAGGGGGCAACTATGGCTACACCTTC
j_call: TRBJ1-1; d_call: NA; v_call: TRBV20-1; cdr3_aa: CSAPVNTEAFF; cdr3_nt: TGCAGTGCTCCGGTGAACACTGAAGCTTTCTTT
j_call: TRBJ1-6; d_call: NA; v_call: TRBV5-8; cdr3_aa: CASSSPGTYNSPLHF; cdr3_nt: TGTGCCAGCAGCTCACCGGGAACCTATAATTCACCCCTCCACTTT
j_call: TRBJ1-5; d_call: NA; v_call: TRBV7-9; cdr3_aa: CASSFGGTYQPQHF; cdr3_nt: TGTGCCAGCAGCTTCGGGGGGACCTATCAGCCCCAGCATTTT
j_call: TRBJ2-3; d_call: TRBD1; v_call: TRBV5-1; cdr3_aa: CASSPRDRDTDTQYF; cdr3_nt: TGCGCCAGCAGCCCCCGGGACAGGGACACAGATACGCAGTATTTT
j_call: TRBJ2-1; d_call: TRBD2; v_call: TRBV29-1; cdr3_aa: CSVVRTRGRGNEQFF; cdr3_nt: TGCAGCGTTGTAAGGACTAGAGGGCGGGGCAATGAGCAGTTCTTC
j_call: TRBJ2-2; d_call: NA; v_call: TRBV28; cdr3_aa: CASILRAGAGNTGELFF; cdr3_nt: TGTGCCAGCATTCTAAGGGCGGGGGCGGGCAACACCGGGGAGCTGTTTTTT
j_call: TRBJ2-5; d_call: NA; v_call: TRBV4-3; cdr3_aa: CASSQETRSTQETQYF; cdr3_nt: TGCGCCAGCAGCCAAGAGACTCGGAGCACCCAAGAGACCCAGTACTTC
j_call: TRBJ2-7; d_call: TRBD1; v_call: TRBV12-5; cdr3_aa: CASGGTGPTLTYYEQYF; cdr3_nt: TGTGCTAGTGGTGGGACAGGGCCGACATTGACCTATTACGAGCAGTACTTC
j_call: TRBJ1-2; d_call: NA; v_call: TRBV28; cdr3_aa: CASSSPAANYGYTF; cdr3_nt: TGTGCCAGCAGTTCCCCCGCGGCTAACTATGGCTACACCTTC
j_call: TRBJ2-7; d_call: NA; v_call: TRBV27; cdr3_aa: CASSFGIVFSYEQYF; cdr3_nt: TGTGCCAGCAGTTTCGGGATCGTATTCTCCTACGAGCAGTACTTC
j_call: TRBJ2-2; d_call: TRBD2; v_call: TRBV4-1; cdr3_aa: CASSRIPGLATNTGELFF; cdr3_nt: TGCGCCAGCAGCCGAATACCCGGACTAGCGACGAACACCGGGGAGCTGTTTTTT
j_call: TRBJ2-3; d_call: NA; v_call: TRBV7-6; cdr3_aa: CASSLGITDTQYF; cdr3_nt: TGTGCCAGCAGCTTAGGTATCACAGATACGCAGTATTTT
j_call: TRBJ2-5; d_call: NA; v_call: TRBV4-1; cdr3_aa: CASSQVQGVETQYF; cdr3_nt: TGCGCCAGCAGCCAAGTACAGGGTGTGGAGACCCAGTACTTC
j_call: TRBJ1-5; d_call: NA; v_call: TRBV9; cdr3_aa: CASGGSGNQPQHF; cdr3_nt: TGTGCCAGCGGGGGGTCTGGCAATCAGCCCCAGCATTTT
j_call: TRBJ1-1; d_call: NA; v_call: TRBV27; cdr3_aa: CASRGAPNTEAFF; cdr3_nt: TGTGCCAGCAGAGGGGCACCGAACACTGAAGCTTTCTTT
j_call: TRBJ2-7; d_call: TRBD1; v_call: TRBV11-1; cdr3_aa: CASSQGTGSVYEQYF; cdr3_nt: TGTGCCAGCAGCCAGGGGACAGGGTCCGTCTACGAGCAGTACTTC
j_call: TRBJ2-1; d_call: TRBD2; v_call: TRBV5-1; cdr3_aa: CASRKTGGTGYEQFF; cdr3_nt: TGCGCCAGCCGCAAGACGGGAGGGACCGGCTATGAGCAGTTCTTC
j_call: TRBJ2-3; d_call: TRBD1; v_call: TRBV18; cdr3_aa: CASSSTGGSDTQYF; cdr3_nt: TGTGCCAGCTCATCGACAGGGGGCTCAGATACGCAGTATTTT
j_call: TRBJ2-3; d_call: NA; v_call: TRBV4-1; cdr3_aa: CASSQGRGDTQYF; cdr3_nt: TGCGCCAGCAGCCAAGGGCGAGGAGATACGCAGTATTTT
j_call: TRBJ1-1; d_call: TRBD1; v_call: TRBV11-3; cdr3_aa: CASSLGTGDTEAFF; cdr3_nt: TGTGCCAGCAGCTTAGGAACAGGGGACACTGAAGCTTTCTTT
j_call: TRBJ2-7; d_call: NA; v_call: TRBV13; cdr3_aa: CASSLSSYEQYF; cdr3_nt: TGTGCCAGCAGCCTCAGCTCCTACGAGCAGTACTTC
j_call: TRBJ1-4; d_call: NA; v_call: TRBV18; cdr3_aa: CASSPQIAEKLFF; cdr3_nt: TGTGCCAGCTCACCACAAATAGCTGAAAAACTGTTTTTT
j_call: TRBJ2-1; d_call: TRBD2; v_call: TRBV7-2; cdr3_aa: CASSLIAGALAPEQFF; cdr3_nt: TGTGCCAGCAGCTTAATAGCGGGAGCGCTAGCCCCTGAGCAGTTCTTC
j_call: TRBJ1-1; d_call: NA; v_call: TRBV7-9; cdr3_aa: CASSGDSTEAFF; cdr3_nt: TGTGCCAGCAGCGGTGACAGTACTGAAGCTTTCTTT
j_call: TRBJ1-2; d_call: NA; v_call: TRBV29-1; cdr3_aa: CSVATGDYGYTF; cdr3_nt: TGCAGCGTTGCTACAGGTGACTATGGCTACACCTTC
j_call: TRBJ2-5; d_call: TRBD2; v_call: TRBV28; cdr3_aa: CASSFELAGLETQYF; cdr3_nt: TGTGCCAGCAGTTTTGAACTAGCGGGATTGGAGACCCAGTACTTC
j_call: TRBJ2-2; d_call: NA; v_call: TRBV27; cdr3_aa: CASSARVSGTGELFF; cdr3_nt: TGTGCCAGCAGTGCCCGGGTTAGCGGAACCGGGGAGCTGTTTTTT
j_call: TRBJ1-1; d_call: NA; v_call: TRBV4-2; cdr3_aa: CASSQGVGHQNTEAFF; cdr3_nt: TGTGCCAGCAGCCAAGGGGTCGGACACCAGAACACTGAAGCTTTCTTT
j_call: TRBJ2-1; d_call: TRBD2; v_call: TRBV7-3; cdr3_aa: CASSLTVAGGRNEQFF; cdr3_nt: TGTGCCAGCAGCTTAACGGTGGCGGGGGGGCGGAATGAGCAGTTCTTC
j_call: TRBJ1-1; d_call: NA; v_call: TRBV2; cdr3_aa: CASSLQLGRYEAFF; cdr3_nt: TGTGCCAGCAGTTTACAGCTGGGTAGGTATGAAGCTTTCTTT
j_call: TRBJ1-3; d_call: TRBD1; v_call: TRBV18; cdr3_aa: CASSAPTGSGNTIYF; cdr3_nt: TGTGCCAGCTCAGCGCCGACAGGGTCCGGAAACACCATATATTTT
j_call: TRBJ2-3; d_call: NA; v_call: TRBV5-1; cdr3_aa: CASSLASSPDTQYF; cdr3_nt: TGCGCCAGCAGCTTGGCCTCAAGCCCAGATACGCAGTATTTT
j_call: TRBJ1-1; d_call: NA; v_call: TRBV4-1; cdr3_aa: CASSQGFRARGTEAFF; cdr3_nt: TGCGCCAGCAGCCAAGGGTTCAGGGCCAGGGGCACTGAAGCTTTCTTT